These T cell receptor beta chains were read from a single sample in a study of Ad26.COV2.S vaccination and SARS-CoV-2 variants. Profiling relied on immunoSEQ multiplex PCR, and the TCRdb table lists in-frame clones only, not all of them. The sample comprises 350,000 to 500,000 clones, 90% of which are singletons, and roughly 4.3% rests with the top ten. The sequencing here drew on peripheral blood, taken in a trial of Ad26.COV2.S vaccine versus placebo. Receptors were obtained from a person aged 18 to 59 who received the Ad26.COV2.S COVID-19 vaccine or a placebo. CDR3s leave out the opening cysteine and the closing phenylalanine or tryptophan.

J: TRBJ2-2; V: TRBV28; CDR3: ASSLPGQGVTGELF
J: TRBJ2-5; V: TRBV10-3; CDR3: AISDSSGEETQY
J: TRBJ2-7; V: TRBV4-2; CDR3: ASSQDQETSGSSYEQY
J: TRBJ1-2; V: TRBV29-1; CDR3: SVDLDSPANYGYT
J: TRBJ2-3; V: TRBV20-1; CDR3: SAPRGVTQY
J: TRBJ2-5; V: TRBV11-2; CDR3: ASSQQGGRETQY
J: TRBJ2-7; V: TRBV9; CDR3: ASSEGQGIVKEQY
J: TRBJ2-7; V: TRBV7-3; CDR3: ASSLTGRVGEQY
J: TRBJ1-2; V: TRBV24-1; CDR3: ATSDSRGLGGYT
J: TRBJ2-3; V: TRBV28; CDR3: ASSPPYRAGSPDTQY
J: TRBJ2-1; V: TRBV19; CDR3: ASRGLAGVSYNEQF
J: TRBJ2-3; V: TRBV7-3; CDR3: ASSLTGLAGPDTQY
J: TRBJ1-3; V: TRBV2; CDR3: ASSMGTGVGPGNTIY
J: TRBJ2-7; V: TRBV4-2; CDR3: ASSHSNSGAEQY
J: TRBJ1-2; V: TRBV13; CDR3: ASSSGGRYGYT
J: TRBJ2-3; V: TRBV3-1/TRBV3-2; CDR3: ASRHTDTQY
J: TRBJ2-3; V: TRBV5-6; CDR3: ASSLRQDDRGQY
J: TRBJ2-5; V: TRBV20-1; CDR3: SASPLAGVGETQY
J: TRBJ2-7; V: TRBV19; CDR3: ASSILPGLAAYEQY
J: TRBJ1-2; V: TRBV5-1; CDR3: ASSLGLEDPHYGYT
J: TRBJ2-4; V: TRBV29-1; CDR3: SVEGAAKNIQY
J: TRBJ1-2; V: TRBV6-5; CDR3: ASSYRPGGYGYT
J: TRBJ1-1; V: TRBV5-6; CDR3: ASSGIKTGNTEAF